Listed below are T cell receptor beta chains from one sample, sequenced in a study of control samples from healthy donors and cancer patients. The repertoire was sequenced with immunoSEQ multiplex PCR; TCRdb's copy has only in-frame clones and lacks some. The table lists tens of thousands of clones, 85% to 90% of them singletons. Sequencing input: PBMCs. These receptors came from a woman aged 55-70 years with head and neck cancer. The CDR3 runs from the conserved cysteine through the conserved F or W. Each record gives: V gene, J gene, clone size, CDR3 length, D gene, CDR3 protein, CDR3 DNA. The D gene is left open where the match is weak. Some rows mark clone size as missing; the rest say once, few, many or name a class of expanded clone.

V gene: TRBV21-1
J gene: TRBJ2-3
clone size: once
CDR3 length: 21
D gene: .
CDR3 protein: CASSTKGTSGRLGGDTDTQYF
CDR3 DNA: TGTGCCAGCAGCACTAAGGGGACTAGCGGGAGACTCGGTGGGGACACAGATACGCAGTATTTT

V gene: TRBV6-5
J gene: TRBJ1-4
clone size: once
CDR3 length: 13
D gene: .
CDR3 protein: CASSLVMDEKLFF
CDR3 DNA: TGTGCCAGCAGTCTTGTAATGGATGAAAAACTGTTTTTT

V gene: TRBV3-1/TRBV3-2
J gene: TRBJ2-5
clone size: once
CDR3 length: 15
D gene: .
CDR3 protein: CASSQDPRGLETQYF
CDR3 DNA: TGTGCCAGCAGCCAAGATCCGAGGGGCTTAGAGACCCAGTACTTC

V gene: TRBV9
J gene: TRBJ1-5
clone size: .
CDR3 length: 14
D gene: .
CDR3 protein: CASSPTGGNQPQHF
CDR3 DNA: TGTGCCAGCAGTCCCACGGGGGGCAATCAGCCCCAGCATTTT

V gene: TRBV7-7
J gene: TRBJ2-3
clone size: .
CDR3 length: 15
D gene: .
CDR3 protein: CATQLVGGPTDTQYF
CDR3 DNA: TGTGCCACCCAGCTTGTTGGGGGCCCCACAGATACGCAGTATTTT

V gene: TRBV7-7
J gene: TRBJ2-2
clone size: .
CDR3 length: 16
D gene: .
CDR3 protein: CASSLQASASTGELFF
CDR3 DNA: TGTGCTAGCAGCTTACAGGCTAGCGCTTCCACCGGGGAGCTGTTTTTT

V gene: TRBV28
J gene: TRBJ2-2
clone size: .
CDR3 length: 19
D gene: .
CDR3 protein: CASSSQPVLPSSSTGELFF
CDR3 DNA: TGTGCCAGCAGTAGCCAACCGGTGTTGCCTAGTTCAAGCACCGGGGAGCTGTTTTTT

V gene: TRBV6-6
J gene: TRBJ1-5
clone size: .
CDR3 length: 15
D gene: TRBD1
CDR3 protein: CASRKQGAGYQPQHF
CDR3 DNA: TGTGCCAGCAGGAAACAGGGGGCCGGGTATCAGCCCCAGCATTTT

V gene: TRBV6-6
J gene: TRBJ2-3
clone size: .
CDR3 length: 11
D gene: .
CDR3 protein: CASSARDTQYF
CDR3 DNA: TGTGCCAGCAGTGCGAGAGATACGCAGTATTTT

V gene: TRBV27
J gene: TRBJ2-1
clone size: once
CDR3 length: 14
D gene: .
CDR3 protein: CASTSRGSYNEQFF
CDR3 DNA: TGTGCCAGCACCTCGCGGGGCTCCTACAATGAGCAGTTCTTC

V gene: TRBV19
J gene: TRBJ2-1
clone size: .
CDR3 length: 12
D gene: TRBD2
CDR3 protein: CASSPTSGAPLF
CDR3 DNA: TGTGCCAGTAGTCCGACTAGCGGGGCCCCGCTCTTC

V gene: TRBV5-4
J gene: TRBJ2-3
clone size: .
CDR3 length: 12
D gene: .
CDR3 protein: CASSLASDTQYF
CDR3 DNA: TGTGCCAGCAGCTTGGCCTCAGATACGCAGTATTTT

V gene: TRBV5-4
J gene: TRBJ2-1
clone size: once
CDR3 length: 14
D gene: TRBD1
CDR3 protein: CASSLRTGYNEQFF
CDR3 DNA: TGTGCCAGCAGCCTACGGACAGGCTACAATGAGCAGTTCTTC

V gene: TRBV29-1
J gene: TRBJ2-1
clone size: .
CDR3 length: 13
D gene: .
CDR3 protein: CSVLDHLGDEQFF
CDR3 DNA: TGCAGCGTTCTCGACCACCTTGGAGATGAGCAGTTCTTC

V gene: TRBV6-5
J gene: TRBJ1-1
clone size: once
CDR3 length: 15
D gene: TRBD1
CDR3 protein: CASWDRGVMNTEAFF
CDR3 DNA: TGTGCCAGCTGGGACAGGGGAGTCATGAACACTGAAGCTTTCTTT

V gene: TRBV6-5
J gene: TRBJ1-1
clone size: .
CDR3 length: 13
D gene: TRBD1
CDR3 protein: CASSRGQGAEAFF
CDR3 DNA: TGTGCCAGCAGTCGGGGACAGGGGGCTGAAGCTTTCTTT

V gene: TRBV5-5
J gene: TRBJ2-5
clone size: .
CDR3 length: 17
D gene: .
CDR3 protein: CASSLSARPSVRETQYF
CDR3 DNA: TGTGCCAGCAGCTTGTCAGCTAGACCCTCAGTACGGGAGACCCAGTACTTC

V gene: TRBV18
J gene: TRBJ2-5
clone size: .
CDR3 length: 13
D gene: TRBD1
CDR3 protein: CASSLDRGETQYF
CDR3 DNA: TGTGCCAGCTCACTGGACAGGGGAGAGACCCAGTACTTC

V gene: TRBV2
J gene: TRBJ1-2
clone size: .
CDR3 length: 12
D gene: .
CDR3 protein: CASSGQAYGYTF
CDR3 DNA: TGTGCCAGCAGTGGACAGGCCTATGGCTACACCTTC

V gene: TRBV4-1
J gene: TRBJ2-1
clone size: few
CDR3 length: 17
D gene: TRBD2
CDR3 protein: CASSQVLGTSGRLEQFF
CDR3 DNA: TGCGCCAGCAGCCAAGTATTGGGGACTAGCGGGAGACTTGAGCAGTTCTTC

V gene: TRBV30
J gene: TRBJ1-1
clone size: .
CDR3 length: 14
D gene: .
CDR3 protein: CAWSVRGGYTEAFF
CDR3 DNA: TGTGCCTGGAGTGTACGGGGGGGTTACACTGAAGCTTTCTTT

V gene: TRBV15
J gene: TRBJ2-7
clone size: few
CDR3 length: 13
D gene: TRBD2
CDR3 protein: CATSRQTSGQQYF
CDR3 DNA: TGTGCCACCAGCAGACAGACTAGCGGACAGCAGTACTTC

V gene: TRBV11-1
J gene: TRBJ2-5
clone size: .
CDR3 length: 13
D gene: TRBD2
CDR3 protein: CASSLLADKTQYF
CDR3 DNA: TGTGCCAGCAGCTTGCTAGCGGATAAGACCCAGTACTTC

V gene: TRBV18
J gene: TRBJ1-2
clone size: .
CDR3 length: 15
D gene: .
CDR3 protein: CASSPGATPNYGYTF
CDR3 DNA: TGTGCCAGCTCACCCGGCGCGACCCCTAACTATGGCTACACCTTC

V gene: TRBV5-6
J gene: TRBJ1-1
clone size: .
CDR3 length: 14
D gene: .
CDR3 protein: CASSSQGLLTEAFF
CDR3 DNA: TGTGCCAGCAGCTCACAGGGTCTGCTCACTGAAGCTTTCTTT